Here is one T cell receptor (beta chain) with its context. The same CDR3 is also encoded by other DNA sequences in this sample. V was shortened by 6 bases and J by 2 bases, with 10 bases between the two germline ends. Germline V gives CDR1 MDHEN, CDR2 SYDVKM. CDR3 size: 13 residues. This record belongs to a study of shared clonotypes between healthy human individuals. Repertoires were generated with immunoSEQ multiplex PCR, while TCRdb's copy carries only in-frame clones and drops some. This table has around 1,100,000 clones, 70% to 85% appearing once. V gene TRBV28 combines with J gene TRBJ2-5; possibly TRBD1 for D (5 bases). This clonotype originated in a man aged 18 to 30 in good health. Some clones in this sample may be carry-over from other donors' samples. Source material: memory CD4+ T cells from PBMCs. The sample's subset: CD45RA-negative fraction. This CDR3 reads CASSRQLQETQYF. CDR3 nucleotide sequence: TGTGCCAGCAGCAGACAGCTTCAAGAGACCCAGTACTTC.